The 27 T cell receptor beta chains listed next were all sequenced from one sample in a study of early T cells in non-severe SARS-CoV-2 infection. TCRdb called the 5' RACE reads again in MiXCR, with one record for every CDR3 protein. This table holds 60,000 or so distinct CDR3 sequences, over 9.5% found once. Material: whole blood. The receptors come from an adult who was a healthcare worker with PCR-confirmed SARS-CoV-2 infection or an uninfected control (not recorded which).

There are many counts of this clonotype. The chain is built from TRBV27 and TRBJ1-1, with D perhaps matching TRBD1 (5 bases). Germline CDR1 MNHEY, CDR2 SMNVEV (reference sequence). Trimming pared 5 bases from V and 0 bases from J, leaving 13 bases between. The CDR3 has 15 residues. The CDR3 nucleotides read TGTGCCAGCAGTCTCTCAACAGGTATGAACACTGAAGCTTTCTTT. It codes for CASSLSTGMNTEAFF.

Comment on this clonotype: A much larger clone differs from this one at a single base, so this may be a read error. The V call is TRBV3-1, the J call TRBJ2-1, with a weak D call TRBD2 (5 bases). The CDR3 length is 16 residues. The germline gives CDR1 LGHDT, CDR2 YNNKEL (reference sequence). Trimming cost V 7 bases and J 2 bases, with 18 bases left between them. CDR3 DNA sequence: TGTGCCAGCATCCGGACCGGACTGGGCGCCTACAATGAGCAGTTCTTC. Protein sequence: CASIRTGLGAYNEQFF.

In its sample, this clonotype was seen once. A junction boundary mismatches the germline segment, possibly from a read error. This chain joins TRBV6-1 and TRBJ2-7; no reliable D call. The germline V gene has CDR1 MNHNS and CDR2 SASEGT. The CDR3 contains 12 residues. The CDR3: CTSERQLYEQYF. CDR3 coding DNA: TGTACCAGCGAGAGGCAGCTCTACGAGCAGTACTTC.

At least ten counts were recorded for this clonotype. This chain links TRBV12-3 or TRBV12-4 with TRBJ1-6, with TRBD1 as a possible D gene (6 bases). The V and J ends lost 2 bases and 7 bases respectively, with 9 bases between them. The CDR3 sequence is 14 residues long. As DNA, the CDR3 is TGTGCCAGCAGTTTAACAGGGCTCAATTCACCCCTCCACTTT. As protein: CASSLTGLNSPLHF.

This clonotype was seen ten or more times. The chain employs TRBV3-1 and TRBJ1-6; D remains ambiguous. The length of the CDR3 is 14 residues. Trimming stripped 0 bases from V and 10 bases from J, with 10 bases between. The V gene's germline CDR1 is LGHDT and CDR2 YNNKEL (reference sequence). The CDR3 reads CASSQERQWSPLHF. CDR3 in DNA: TGTGCCAGCAGCCAAGAACGGCAGTGGTCACCCCTCCACTTT.

This clonotype was counted at least ten times. DNA for the CDR3: TGTGCCAGCAGCCAAGACGGGGGCCTCACAGATACGCAGTATTTT. Protein: CASSQDGGLTDTQYF. V usage is TRBV3-1 and J usage is TRBJ2-3, with D possibly called TRBD1 or TRBD2 (6 bases each). This CDR3 is 15 amino acids long. Germline V CDR1 and CDR2: LGHDT, YNNKEL (reference sequence). Between the trimmed V and J ends, which lost 0 bases and 2 bases, there was a span of 9 bases.

This clonotype came up many times. The J gene is TRBJ2-3, the V gene TRBV2; 10 nucleotides line up with TRBD2. The CDR3 runs 15 residues. Looked up from germline, CDR1 is SNHLY and CDR2 is FYNNEI. V was pared by 7 bases and J by 5 bases, with 9 bases of the junction left unmatched. The CDR3 DNA sequence: TGTGCCAGCACAGGGTCAAGCGGGGGGGGAGATACGCAGTATTTT. Encoded protein: CASTGSSGGGDTQYF. The whole variable domain, remainder taken from reference TRBV2 and TRBJ2-3, is EPEVTQTPSHQVTQMGQEVILRCVPISNHLYFYWYRQILGQKVEFLVSFYNNEISEKSEIFDDQFSVERPDGSNFTLKIRSTKLEDSAMYFCASTGSSGGGDTQYFGPGTRLTVL.

J is TRBJ2-3 and V is TRBV9; D is uncertain. Between the trimmed V and J ends, which lost 0 bases and 2 bases, there was a span of 4 bases. The CDR3 runs to 13 residues. The germline gives CDR1 SGDLS, CDR2 YYNGEE. The CDR3 region is CASSVAYTDTQYF. The CDR3 nucleotides are TGTGCCAGCAGCGTAGCCTACACAGATACGCAGTATTTT.

This chain uses TRBV9 with TRBJ1-6, with D uncertain. Trimming removed 4 bases from V and 11 bases from J, with 16 bases in between. Germline CDR1 SGDLS, CDR2 YYNGEE. The CDR3 totals 14 residues. CDR3 sequence: CASSPSPFPPPLHF. Written as DNA, the CDR3 is TGTGCCAGCAGCCCGTCCCCGTTTCCGCCACCCCTCCACTTT.

The V call is TRBV11-1, the J call TRBJ2-1; D unclear. This CDR3 has 11 residues. In germline, CDR1 is SGHAT, CDR2 FQDESV (reference sequence). The V end lost 9 bases, the J end lost 3 bases, and 6 bases lay between the germline ends. The CDR3 DNA sequence: TGTGCCAGTGGAATCTACAATGAGCAGTTCTTC. Residues: CASGIYNEQFF.

This clonotype appeared many times. The V and J genes are TRBV6-6 and TRBJ1-5; TRBD1 might be the D (5 bases). The germline gives CDR1 MNHNY, CDR2 SVGAGI (reference sequence). Trimming removed 6 bases from V and 0 bases from J, with 15 bases in between. The CDR3 contains 16 residues. The CDR3 loop reads CASRRGAPGSNQPQHF. CDR3 sequence (DNA): TGTGCCAGCAGGCGAGGGGCCCCGGGTAGCAATCAGCCCCAGCATTTT.

In its sample, this clonotype ranks as medium-sized. The rearrangement links TRBV5-6 to TRBJ1-1; no clear D gene. The CDR3 sequence is 15 residues long. V was pared by 0 bases and J by 1 base, with 10 bases between. Germline V CDR1 and CDR2: SGHDT, YYEEEE. In nucleotides, the CDR3 is TGTGCCAGCAGCTTGGCGTGGGTGGGGAACACTGAAGCTTTCTTT. Protein sequence: CASSLAWVGNTEAFF.

In its sample, this clonotype was seen many times. The chain joins TRBV5-4 to TRBJ2-1, with 8 positions matching TRBD2. This CDR3 has 13 residues. V lost 8 bases, J lost 1 base, and 2 bases stayed unmatched. Germline lookup yields CDR1 SGHNT and CDR2 YYREEE (reference sequence). The CDR3 here is CASRGGSYNEQFF. In nucleotides, the CDR3 is TGTGCCAGTCGCGGGGGGTCCTACAATGAGCAGTTCTTC.

This clonotype has at least ten counts. This chain uses TRBV14 with TRBJ2-2, with 7 bases identical to TRBD2. Trimming took 1 base from V and 3 from J; bases not matched to a gene: 8. The germline CDR1 and CDR2 sequences are SGHDN and FVKESK. The CDR3 is made up of 17 amino acids. The CDR3 loop reads CASSQGPGTTYTGELFF. Here the CDR3 DNA reads TGTGCCAGCAGCCAAGGGCCCGGGACTACCTACACCGGGGAGCTGTTTTTT.

The table lists this clonotype with many counts. This sequence joins TRBV7-9 and TRBJ2-3; D may be TRBD2 (6 bases). Germline V gene data show CDR1 as SEHNR and CDR2 as FQNEAQ (reference sequence). The CDR3 is 15 residues long. V lost 3 bases, J lost 5 bases, and 15 bases lay in between. CDR3 in DNA: TGTGCCAGCAGCTTGCGGGACCCCGGAGGAGATACGCAGTATTTT. Translation: CASSLRDPGGDTQYF. Full variable domain (missing parts from reference TRBV7-9 and TRBJ2-3): DTGVSQNPRHKITKRGQNVTFRCDPISEHNRLYWYRQTLGQGPEFLTYFQNEAQLEKSRLLSDRFSAERPKGSFSTLEIQRTEQGDSAMYLCASSLRDPGGDTQYFGPGTRLTVL.

This clonotype has at least ten counts. J is TRBJ2-7 and V is TRBV2; no reliable D call. CDR3 length: 13 residues. Trimming removed 2 bases from V and 2 bases from J, with 7 bases in between. CDR1 and CDR2 (germline): SNHLY, FYNNEI. The CDR3 region is CASSETLTYEQYF. The CDR3 DNA sequence: TGTGCCAGCAGTGAAACTCTTACCTACGAGCAGTACTTC. The entire variable domain, with the rest obtained from reference TRBV2 and TRBJ2-7, is as follows: EPEVTQTPSHQVTQMGQEVILRCVPISNHLYFYWYRQILGQKVEFLVSFYNNEISEKSEIFDDQFSVERPDGSNFTLKIRSTKLEDSAMYFCASSETLTYEQYFGPGTRLTVT.

This clonotype was detected only a few times. The V gene is TRBV28, the J gene TRBJ1-2, with D possibly TRBD1 on 5 matching bases. CDR3 length: 14 residues. V gave up 5 bases and J gave up 2 bases, with 12 bases separating them. The V gene's germline CDR1 is MDHEN and CDR2 SYDVKM. This chain's CDR3 is CASSRDSFNYGYTF. Written as DNA, the CDR3 is TGTGCCAGCAGTAGGGACTCATTCAACTATGGCTACACCTTC.

This clonotype came up once. V gene TRBV3-1 combines with J gene TRBJ2-1, with TRBD2 matching 11 bases. Germline V gene lookup returns CDR1 LGHDT and CDR2 YNNKEL (reference sequence). V was clipped by 4 bases and J by 8 bases; unmatched bases: 10. The CDR3 consists of 16 residues. CDR3 residues: CASSPSASGGHHEQFF. The DNA of the CDR3 is TGTGCCAGCAGCCCCTCCGCTAGCGGGGGGCATCATGAGCAGTTCTTC.

This clonotype showed up many times. The genes are TRBV7-2 and TRBJ2-7, with D hard to call. The CDR3 runs 14 residues. Germline lookup yields CDR1 SGHTA and CDR2 FQGNSA. Trimming removed 2 bases from V and 2 bases from J, with 10 bases in between. The CDR3: CASSLYPLTYEQYF. In DNA, the CDR3 is TGTGCCAGCAGCTTATACCCTCTGACCTACGAGCAGTACTTC.

This clonotype was counted ten times or more. V and J are TRBV4-1 and TRBJ2-5; 7 positions agree with TRBD2. CDR1 and CDR2 (germline): MGHRA, YSYEKL. Trimming at V came to 3 bases and at J to 3 bases, leaving 13 bases not matched to a gene. This CDR3 spans 17 amino acids. The CDR3 DNA reads as TGCGCCAGCAGCCAGAGCCCGGTAGCGGGCGGCAAAGAGACCCAGTACTTC. Its protein product is CASSQSPVAGGKETQYF.

Only a few counts were recorded for this clonotype. The chain combines TRBV28 with TRBJ1-3; D is possibly TRBD1 (6 bases). CDR3 length: 16 residues. V was cut by 8 bases and J by 2 bases, with 19 bases left in between. Germline values: CDR1 MDHEN, CDR2 SYDVKM. CDR3 DNA sequence: TGTGCCAGCTGGGGGGGCAGCTCCTTACCTGGAAACACCATATATTTT. Protein sequence: CASWGGSSLPGNTIYF.

This clonotype was seen ten or more times. This chain joins TRBV7-9 and TRBJ2-1, with D unresolved. Trimming cost V 0 bases and J 0 bases, with 9 bases left between them. CDR1 is SEHNR and CDR2 is FQNEAQ in the germline V gene (reference sequence). The CDR3 spans 16 residues. CDR3 coding DNA: TGTGCCAGCAGCTTAGCGCTCCAGAGCTCCTACAATGAGCAGTTCTTC. Residues: CASSLALQSSYNEQFF. The full variable domain, its missing parts supplied by reference TRBV7-9 and TRBJ2-1, is DTGVSQNPRHKITKRGQNVTFRCDPISEHNRLYWYRQTLGQGPEFLTYFQNEAQLEKSRLLSDRFSAERPKGSFSTLEIQRTEQGDSAMYLCASSLALQSSYNEQFFGPGTRLTVL.

In this sample, this clonotype turned up a few times. The chain's CDR3 is CASSVGGSPRALHF. In nucleotides, the CDR3 is TGTGCCAGCAGCGTAGGAGGCAGTCCCAGGGCCCTCCACTTT. J is TRBJ1-6 and V is TRBV9, with D maybe TRBD1 (5 bases). The CDR3 loop spans 14 amino acids. V dropped 0 bases and J dropped 14 bases, with 15 bases sitting between them. CDR1 and CDR2 from the germline V gene are SGDLS and YYNGEE.

This clonotype has at least ten counts. This rearrangement joins TRBV19 to TRBJ1-1; D ambiguous. Trimming removed 4 bases from V and 1 base from J, with 10 bases in between. CDR3 length: 14 amino acids. Germline assignment: CDR1 LNHDA and CDR2 SQIVND (reference sequence). CDR3 in amino acids: CASSTPPTNTEAFF. For the CDR3, the DNA is TGTGCCAGTAGTACCCCGCCCACGAACACTGAAGCTTTCTTT.

This clonotype came up many times. V is TRBV18 and J is TRBJ1-6; a weak D match, TRBD1 (5 bases). The CDR3 runs 14 residues. Germline lookup yields CDR1 KGHSH and CDR2 LQKENI. V was clipped by 1 base and J by 7 bases, with 8 bases between them. CDR3 sequence reads: CASSPLDSNSPLHF. In nucleotides, the CDR3 is TGTGCCAGCTCACCACTCGACAGCAATTCACCCCTCCACTTT.

The table lists this clonotype with many counts. The chain links TRBV3-1 to TRBJ2-1; no firm D call. The CDR3 loop spans 14 amino acids. Germline V lookup: CDR1 LGHDT, CDR2 YNNKEL (reference sequence). Trimming cost V 7 bases and J 3 bases, with 13 bases left between them. The CDR3 DNA is TGTGCCAGCACAACGGACGGGCACTACAATGAGCAGTTCTTC. Its translation is CASTTDGHYNEQFF.

The V and J genes are TRBV28 and TRBJ1-5; D is uncertain. V was shortened by 6 bases and J by 6 bases, with 15 bases between the two germline ends. Germline V gives CDR1 MDHEN, CDR2 SYDVKM. The CDR3 spans 14 residues. The CDR3 sequence is CASREAAGTQPQHF. In DNA form, the CDR3 reads TGTGCCAGCAGAGAAGCTGCAGGCACTCAGCCCCAGCATTTT.